The rows below give T cell receptor beta chains drawn from one sample of a study of blood T cell repertoires in COVID-19. Clones were read by immunoSEQ multiplex PCR, and TCRdb kept only the in-frame ones, dropping some. This sample yields 250,000 to 300,000 clones, of which about 90% are seen a single time; roughly 1.9% belongs to the top ten. Specimen: PBMCs or T cells enriched from blood (not recorded which). These receptors originate from a woman aged 60-70 years who had recovered from COVID-19. The CDR3 runs from the conserved cysteine through the conserved F or W. Each record gives: J gene, V gene, CDR3 protein.

J gene: TRBJ2-1; V gene: TRBV9; CDR3 protein: CASSIGGSGGGSYNEQFF
J gene: TRBJ1-2; V gene: TRBV14; CDR3 protein: CASSQVRLGDTNYGYTF
J gene: TRBJ1-5; V gene: TRBV19; CDR3 protein: CASSPPPGQGGQPQHF
J gene: TRBJ2-7; V gene: TRBV28; CDR3 protein: CASSSTPGQGDYEQYF
J gene: TRBJ1-6; V gene: TRBV11-2; CDR3 protein: CASSLGAMGGPLHF
J gene: TRBJ1-2; V gene: TRBV10-3; CDR3 protein: CAIKSGQANYGYTF
J gene: TRBJ2-2; V gene: TRBV11-2; CDR3 protein: CASSLDQGGYSELFF
J gene: TRBJ2-3; V gene: TRBV6-5; CDR3 protein: CASTRMDTQYF
J gene: TRBJ2-1; V gene: TRBV6-5; CDR3 protein: CASRLAGDEQFF
J gene: TRBJ2-2; V gene: TRBV27; CDR3 protein: CASRTGGSGELFF
J gene: TRBJ1-6; V gene: TRBV30; CDR3 protein: CAWSVKQSSYNSPLHF
J gene: TRBJ1-5; V gene: TRBV27; CDR3 protein: CASSPLGGPQHF
J gene: TRBJ2-7; V gene: TRBV29-1; CDR3 protein: CSVGDRDRSYEQYF
J gene: TRBJ2-1; V gene: TRBV11-1; CDR3 protein: CASSLKRGVSYNEQFF
J gene: TRBJ2-3; V gene: TRBV7-3; CDR3 protein: CASSIPGQGSTDTQYF
J gene: TRBJ1-5; V gene: TRBV30; CDR3 protein: CAWSRTGGSQPQHF
J gene: TRBJ1-1; V gene: TRBV6-4; CDR3 protein: CASSMGHNHLWAFF
J gene: TRBJ2-7; V gene: TRBV10-1; CDR3 protein: CASSPGTDEQYF
J gene: TRBJ2-1; V gene: TRBV14; CDR3 protein: CASSPTSVYNEQFF
J gene: TRBJ2-2; V gene: TRBV9; CDR3 protein: CASSPGGGFGTGELFF
J gene: TRBJ1-3; V gene: TRBV5-5; CDR3 protein: CASSLGTGGNTIYF
J gene: TRBJ2-5; V gene: TRBV3-1/TRBV3-2; CDR3 protein: CASTIAGGGETQYF
J gene: TRBJ2-5; V gene: TRBV2; CDR3 protein: CASRTGGGTQYF
J gene: TRBJ2-2; V gene: TRBV5-4; CDR3 protein: CASSPGTGEGGELFF
J gene: TRBJ2-1; V gene: TRBV18; CDR3 protein: CASSPTSGGPLDEQFF
J gene: TRBJ2-1; V gene: TRBV7-2; CDR3 protein: CASGWGGVEQFF
J gene: TRBJ2-7; V gene: TRBV6-1; CDR3 protein: CASSKANPRTGEVSYEQYF
J gene: TRBJ1-1; V gene: TRBV19; CDR3 protein: CASNPEGTTGSRAFF